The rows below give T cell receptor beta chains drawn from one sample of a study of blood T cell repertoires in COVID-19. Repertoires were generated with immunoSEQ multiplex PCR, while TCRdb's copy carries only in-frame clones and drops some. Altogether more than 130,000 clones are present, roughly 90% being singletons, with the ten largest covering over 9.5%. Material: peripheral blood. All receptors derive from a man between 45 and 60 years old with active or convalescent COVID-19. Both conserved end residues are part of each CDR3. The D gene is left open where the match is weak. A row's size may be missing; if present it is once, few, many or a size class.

CAWDMNTEAFF,TGTGCCTGGGACATGAACACTGAAGCTTTCTTT,TRBV30,TRBJ1-1,-,-
CASSPAPGTGREGSYEQYF,TGTGCCAGTAGCCCCGCCCCCGGGACAGGGCGAGAGGGCTCCTACGAGCAGTACTTC,TRBV19,TRBJ2-7,-,TRBD1
CASITGASNYGYTF,TGTGCCAGCATCACAGGGGCTTCTAACTATGGCTACACCTTC,TRBV6-5,TRBJ1-2,-,TRBD1
CASIRGSRGNTIYF,TGTGCCAGCATTAGGGGGTCTCGTGGAAACACCATATATTTT,TRBV2,TRBJ1-3,-,-
CASLRTGISGSDEQFF,TGTGCCAGCCTACGGACAGGGATAAGTGGTAGCGATGAGCAGTTCTTC,TRBV7-2,TRBJ2-1,-,TRBD1
CASRADRVYNSPLHF,TGTGCCAGCAGAGCGGACAGGGTGTATAATTCACCCCTCCACTTT,TRBV6-4,TRBJ1-6,-,TRBD1
CATSDRDRGEETQYF,TGTGCCACCAGTGACCGGGACAGGGGGGAAGAGACCCAGTACTTC,TRBV24-1,TRBJ2-5,-,TRBD1
CASSSGSGTGDNRPQHF,TGTGCCAGCAGTAGCGGCTCCGGGACAGGGGACAATCGGCCCCAGCATTTT,TRBV27,TRBJ1-5,-,TRBD1
CASSLMQGNQPQHF,TGTGCCAGCAGCTTAATGCAGGGCAATCAGCCCCAGCATTTT,TRBV7-2,TRBJ1-5,-,-
CAIGSHPGQGPPGPQHF,TGTGCCATCGGATCTCATCCGGGACAGGGGCCCCCGGGGCCCCAGCATTTT,TRBV10-3,TRBJ1-5,once,TRBD1
CASSERANYGYTF,TGTGCCAGCAGCGAGAGAGCTAACTATGGCTACACCTTC,TRBV12-3/TRBV12-4,TRBJ1-2,-,-
CASSFGRGGTGELFF,TGTGCCAGCAGTTTCGGTAGGGGCGGCACCGGGGAGCTGTTTTTT,TRBV27,TRBJ2-2,-,-
CASRGGFSNQPQHF,TGTGCCAGCAGGGGGGGGTTTAGCAATCAGCCCCAGCATTTT,TRBV6-5,TRBJ1-5,-,-
CASGLRHEAFF,TGTGCCAGCGGACTCCGGCACGAAGCTTTCTTT,TRBV28,TRBJ1-1,-,-
CASSPPGGTGNEQFF,TGTGCCAGCTCACCCCCGGGCGGGACGGGCAATGAGCAGTTCTTC,TRBV18,TRBJ2-1,-,-
CASSLATAQDRGQYF,TGTGCCAGCAGCTTAGCAACGGCCCAAGACCGCGGGCAGTACTTC,TRBV7-9,TRBJ2-7,-,-
CATSDFGGLAGGSYNEQFF,TGTGCCACCAGTGATTTTGGGGGACTAGCGGGAGGGTCCTACAATGAGCAGTTCTTC,TRBV24-1,TRBJ2-1,once,TRBD2
CASRRTGTTYGYTF,TGTGCCAGTAGGAGGACAGGGACGACCTATGGCTACACCTTC,TRBV19,TRBJ1-2,-,TRBD1
CASSKDCQGAYTEAFF,TGTGCCAGCAGCAAAGATTGTCAGGGGGCTTACACTGAAGCTTTCTTT,TRBV21-1,TRBJ1-1,-,-
CASRLQGETQYF,TGCGCCAGCAGGCTACAGGGGGAGACCCAGTACTTC,TRBV5-1,TRBJ2-5,few,TRBD1
CAWSQGFSGANVLTF,TGTGCCTGGAGTCAGGGTTTCTCTGGGGCCAACGTCCTGACTTTC,TRBV30,TRBJ2-6,-,-
CASSLLEMRGTAKGADTQYF,TGTGCCAGCAGCTTATTGGAAATGAGAGGGACAGCTAAAGGGGCAGATACGCAGTATTTT,TRBV7-8,TRBJ2-3,-,TRBD1
CASSLGYLGQPQHF,TGTGCCAGCAGCTTAGGCTATCTAGGCCAGCCCCAGCATTTT,TRBV11-2,TRBJ1-5,-,-
CASSTSLRGYEQYF,TGTGCCAGCAGCACTTCTCTCAGGGGTTACGAGCAGTACTTC,TRBV7-2,TRBJ2-7,-,-
CASTGQGSTDTQYF,TGTGCCAGCACGGGACAGGGATCGACAGATACGCAGTATTTT,TRBV7-9,TRBJ2-3,once,TRBD1
CASSLGRHNSPLHF,TGTGCCAGCAGTTTGGGCAGACATAATTCACCCCTCCACTTT,TRBV27,TRBJ1-6,-,-
CAISDREQTTYGQYF,TGTGCCATCAGTGATCGAGAACAGACGACGTACGGGCAGTACTTC,TRBV10-3,TRBJ2-7,-,-
CASSETSQGYTF,TGTGCCAGCAGTGAAACCTCTCAGGGCTACACCTTC,TRBV6-1,TRBJ1-2,-,-
CASSPQGTELGEQYF,TGTGCCAGCAGCCCCCAGGGGACCGAACTGGGGGAGCAGTACTTC,TRBV9,TRBJ2-7,-,-
CSVVGTVEKLFF,TGCAGCGTTGTAGGGACAGTCGAAAAACTGTTTTTT,TRBV29-1,TRBJ1-4,once,TRBD1
CASSPGASGMREQYF,TGCGCCAGCAGCCCCGGGGCTAGCGGGATGAGAGAGCAGTACTTC,TRBV4-3,TRBJ2-7,-,TRBD2
CASSVEEGLFYEQYF,TGTGCCAGCAGCGTAGAGGAGGGGCTGTTCTACGAGCAGTACTTC,TRBV9,TRBJ2-7,-,-